This T cell receptor (beta chain) was sequenced for a study of T cell changes during pregnancy in multiple sclerosis (dated by TCRdb to about 2019). Study-level background: The study looked at changes in the T cell repertoire across pregnancy in women with multiple sclerosis.

As to this clone: This receptor's antigen is unknown. No much larger clone exists at a distance of one base, and base qualities are not known.

Library creation used the immunoSEQ multiplex PCR assay. Here the immuneACCESS table is served through TCRdb, limited to in-frame sequences with V and J called. Missing clones are a known gap in these copies; in checked studies unresolved V genes cover under half, and the rest lacks a known reason. This sample has 90,000 to 100,000 clones in its table, and under 95% of those were observed once. The ten most abundant clones make up around 2.1% of the sample. CDR1 and CDR2, looked up from the germline V gene (reference sequence), are SEHNR and FQNEAQ. Inclusive of the bounding cysteine and phenylalanine, the CDR3 is 17 residues long. The sequence is cut down to CDR3 DNA, 51 bases in frame from base 1. V is clipped by 0 bases and J by 7 bases, and the sequence between their germline boundaries is 19 bases long.

The rearranged chain carries TRBV7-9 and TRBJ1-3; TRBD1 is a weak D gene call, 5 bases matching. Here the sequenced sample was peripheral blood, taken after pregnancy. This clonotype originated in a female donor in good health, enrolled as a control in a pregnancy study. The CDR3 reads as follows: CASSLARGQGGSNTIYF. The nucleotide sequence reads as follows: TGTGCCAGCAGCTTAGCCCGTGGGCAGGGTGGGTCGAACACCATATATTTT.